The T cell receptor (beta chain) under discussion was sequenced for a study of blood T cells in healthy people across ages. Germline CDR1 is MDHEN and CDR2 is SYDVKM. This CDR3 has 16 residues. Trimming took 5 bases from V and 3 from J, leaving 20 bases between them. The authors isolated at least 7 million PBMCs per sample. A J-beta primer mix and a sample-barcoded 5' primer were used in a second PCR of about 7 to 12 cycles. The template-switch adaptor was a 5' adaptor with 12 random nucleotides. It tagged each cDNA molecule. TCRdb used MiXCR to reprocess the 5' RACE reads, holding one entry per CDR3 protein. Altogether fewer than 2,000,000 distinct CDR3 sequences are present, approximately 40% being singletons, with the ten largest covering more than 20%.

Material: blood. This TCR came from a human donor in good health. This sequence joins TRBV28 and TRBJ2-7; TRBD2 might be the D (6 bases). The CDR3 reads CASSLSGIRGLYEQYF. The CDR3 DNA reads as TGTGCCAGCAGTCTATCCGGGATAAGGGGACTCTACGAGCAGTACTTC.